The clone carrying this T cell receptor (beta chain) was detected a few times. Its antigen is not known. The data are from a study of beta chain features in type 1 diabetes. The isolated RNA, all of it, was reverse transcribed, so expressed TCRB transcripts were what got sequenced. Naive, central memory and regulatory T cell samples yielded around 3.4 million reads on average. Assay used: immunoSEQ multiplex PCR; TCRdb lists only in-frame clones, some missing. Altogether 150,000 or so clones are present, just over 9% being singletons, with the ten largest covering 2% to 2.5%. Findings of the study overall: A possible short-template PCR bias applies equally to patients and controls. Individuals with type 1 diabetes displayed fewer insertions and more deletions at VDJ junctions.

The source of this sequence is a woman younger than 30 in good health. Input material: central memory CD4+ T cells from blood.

CDR3 coding DNA: TGCAGCGCCCGGGACAGGACTGGCGGGGCCAACGTCCTGACTTTC. This gives the protein CSARDRTGGANVLTF. The V call is TRBV29-1, the J call TRBJ2-6; TRBD1 matches at 8 bases. The CDR3 covers 15 residues. V dropped 7 bases and J dropped 4; count of bases not matched to a gene: 9. Germline V gene data show CDR1 as SQVTM and CDR2 as ANQGSEA.